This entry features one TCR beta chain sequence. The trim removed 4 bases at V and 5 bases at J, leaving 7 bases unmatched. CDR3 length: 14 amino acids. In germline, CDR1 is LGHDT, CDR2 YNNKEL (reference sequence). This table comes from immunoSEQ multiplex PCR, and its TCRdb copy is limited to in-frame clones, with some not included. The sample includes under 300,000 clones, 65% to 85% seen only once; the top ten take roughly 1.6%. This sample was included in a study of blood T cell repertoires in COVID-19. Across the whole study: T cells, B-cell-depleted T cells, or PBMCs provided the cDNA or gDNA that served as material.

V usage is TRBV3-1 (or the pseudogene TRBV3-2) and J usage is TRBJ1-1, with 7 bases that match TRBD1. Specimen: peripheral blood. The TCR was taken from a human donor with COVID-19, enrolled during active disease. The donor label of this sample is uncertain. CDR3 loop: CASSPTGPGTEAFF. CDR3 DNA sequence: TGTGCCAGCAGCCCGACAGGGCCAGGGACTGAAGCTTTCTTT.